The 8 T cell receptor beta chains in this list originate from one sample, sequenced in a study of blood T cell repertoires in COVID-19. Method: immunoSEQ multiplex PCR; TCRdb's copy keeps in-frame clones and lacks some. Among about 120,000 clones listed, roughly four fifths were seen once. Material: peripheral blood. The receptors were sampled from a man aged 65 to 79 with active or convalescent COVID-19.

V and J are TRBV5-1 and TRBJ2-5; TRBD2 matches at 9 bases. Per germline, CDR1 SGHRS and CDR2 YFSETQ. The CDR3 loop spans 17 amino acids. V lost 4 bases to trimming and J lost 1 base; unmatched junction nucleotides: 11. The CDR3 DNA follows: TGCGCCAGCAGCCCAAGCCGAGGGACTAGCATCCAAGAGACCCAGTACTTC. Translating it yields CASSPSRGTSIQETQYF.

The gene calls are TRBV2 and TRBJ1-1; 7 bases map to TRBD1. This CDR3 comprises 13 residues. Germline V CDR1 and CDR2: SNHLY, FYNNEI. V lost 5 bases and J lost 3; bases outside the gene matches: 3. The CDR3 bases are TGTGCCAGCAGTCGGGACAGCTACACTGAAGCTTTCTTT. It specifies CASSRDSYTEAFF. Complete variable domain (other parts from reference TRBV2 and TRBJ1-1): EPEVTQTPSHQVTQMGQEVILRCVPISNHLYFYWYRQILGQKVEFLVSFYNNEISEKSEIFDDQFSVERPDGSNFTLKIRSTKLEDSAMYFCASSRDSYTEAFFGQGTRLTVV.

The chain combines TRBV28 with TRBJ2-1; TRBD2 matches 7 bases. Germline trimming cut 7 bases from V and 4 bases from J; bases unmatched to any gene: 13. The CDR3 runs 16 residues. Germline CDR1 reads MDHEN; CDR2 reads SYDVKM. CDR3 amino acids: CASTGYFGREYNEQFF. The CDR3 nucleotides read TGTGCCAGCACAGGCTACTTCGGGCGGGAGTACAATGAGCAGTTCTTC.

This rearrangement joins TRBV5-4 to TRBJ1-6; 9 bases fit TRBD1. CDR3 size: 16 residues. Trimming removed 0 bases from V and 7 bases from J; junction bases left unmatched: 5. The germline V gene has CDR1 SGHNT and CDR2 YYREEE (reference sequence). The CDR3 loop reads CASSLGTGVRNSPLHF. Here the CDR3 DNA reads TGTGCCAGCAGCTTGGGGACAGGGGTTCGGAATTCACCCCTCCACTTT.

This clone has a single count. The chain has TRBV28 and TRBJ1-5, with 11 positions matching TRBD1. V lost 6 bases, J lost 1 base, and 5 bases stayed unmatched. This CDR3 is 16 amino acids long. Germline values: CDR1 MDHEN, CDR2 SYDVKM. In DNA form, the CDR3 reads TGTGCCAGCAGCCCCGGACAGGGGGCCAGCAATCAGCCCCAGCATTTT. Its protein product is CASSPGQGASNQPQHF.

This clone was observed once. The chain has TRBV24-1 and TRBJ2-1; possibly TRBD2 for D (6 bases). CDR3 length: 15 residues. The ends were cut back, 3 bases at V and 4 bases at J, with 12 bases in the middle. CDR1 and CDR2 (germline): KGHDR, SFDVKD. CDR3: CATSDTGGNYNEQFF. The DNA of the CDR3 is TGTGCCACCAGTGATACAGGAGGGAATTACAATGAGCAGTTCTTC.

The chain carries TRBV10-2 and TRBJ2-7; 10 bases align to TRBD1. Germline V lookup: CDR1 WSHSY, CDR2 SAAADI. V dropped 9 bases and J dropped 4; count of bases not matched to a gene: 6. The CDR3 is 13 residues long. The CDR3 coding sequence is TGCGCCAGTGGCGGGACAGGGGTGTACGAGCAGTACTTC. It encodes CASGGTGVYEQYF.

The chain combines TRBV19 with TRBJ2-5; no firm D call. CDR1 LNHDA and CDR2 SQIVND come from the germline V gene (reference sequence). This CDR3 spans 14 amino acids. The V gene lost 1 base and the J gene lost 2 bases, with 8 bases spanning the gap. The CDR3 sequence is CASSIVMSQETQYF. In nucleotides, the CDR3 is TGTGCCAGTAGTATAGTAATGTCTCAAGAGACCCAGTACTTC.